The present T cell receptor beta chain was sequenced within a study of vaccination and CD4 T cells after COVID-19. Treatment given: roughly 11-day PBMC culture with coronavirus spike peptide pools or control peptides (ViraFEST assay). Negative selection separated CD4+ T cells from approximately 9-day cultures. CDR1 MNHEY and CDR2 SMNVEV come from the germline V gene (reference sequence). V shed 3 bases, J shed 5 bases, and the junction held 5 bases outside the gene matches. The CDR3 is 15 residues long. With the Oncomine TCR Beta short-read assay, DNA from cultured CD4+ T cells was sequenced. A single record per CDR3 protein comes from TCRdb applying MiXCR to the PCR reads. Among about 18,000 distinct CDR3 sequences, around 56% were seen once, and the ten largest hold about 7.4%. Study-level findings and limits: Median about 88% of reactive clones detected in convalescent patients emerged only post-vaccination.

Turning to this clonotype: Its antigen is unidentified.

The V and J genes are TRBV27 and TRBJ2-2, with 8 positions matching TRBD1. Input material: CD4+ T cells from blood, cultured in vitro. The clonotype comes from a human donor who had recovered from COVID-19. Written as DNA, the CDR3 is TGTGCCAGCAGTTTTGGGGACAGGAGGACCGGGGAGCTGTTTTTT. Translated, it gives CASSFGDRRTGELFF.